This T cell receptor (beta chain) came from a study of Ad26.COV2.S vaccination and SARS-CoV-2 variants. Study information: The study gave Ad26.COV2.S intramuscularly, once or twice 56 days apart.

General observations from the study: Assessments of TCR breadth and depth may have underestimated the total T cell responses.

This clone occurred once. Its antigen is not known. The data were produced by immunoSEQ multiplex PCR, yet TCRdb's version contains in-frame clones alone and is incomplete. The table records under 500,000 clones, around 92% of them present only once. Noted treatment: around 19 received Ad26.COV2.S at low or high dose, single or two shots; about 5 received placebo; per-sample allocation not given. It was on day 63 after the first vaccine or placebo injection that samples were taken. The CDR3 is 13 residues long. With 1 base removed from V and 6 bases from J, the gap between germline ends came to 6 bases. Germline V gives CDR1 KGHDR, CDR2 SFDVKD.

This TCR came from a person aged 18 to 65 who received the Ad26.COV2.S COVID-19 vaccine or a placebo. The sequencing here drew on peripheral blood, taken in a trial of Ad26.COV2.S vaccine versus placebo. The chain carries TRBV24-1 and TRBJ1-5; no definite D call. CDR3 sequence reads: CATSDFFGQPQHF. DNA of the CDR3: TGTGCCACCAGTGATTTCTTCGGTCAGCCCCAGCATTTT.